These 13 T cell receptor beta chains originate from one sample sequenced in a study of CD8 T cells in ankylosing spondylitis. TCRdb ran MiXCR on the 5' RACE reads and lists one entry per CDR3 protein. Seen here are some 270,000 distinct CDR3 sequences, over 15% observed once, and the top ten hold 25% to 40%. Sequenced input: blood, either unsorted or a sorted T cell fraction (not recorded which). The receptor source for this set is a male donor with ankylosing spondylitis or in good health (not recorded which).

The gene calls are TRBV20-1 and TRBJ2-1; possible D gene TRBD2, 5 bases. V dropped 6 bases and J dropped 5 bases, with 14 bases sitting between them. Germline V gene lookup returns CDR1 DFQATT and CDR2 SNEGSKA (reference sequence). The CDR3 contains 13 residues. The CDR3 DNA reads TGCAGTGCAACGGGAACCCTAGACAATGAGCAGTTCTTC. Translation gives CSATGTLDNEQFF.

The V and J genes are TRBV4-1 and TRBJ2-3, with 9 bases aligning to TRBD1. The CDR3 spans 16 residues. After removal of 2 bases from V and 5 bases from J, the junction contained 8 bases not matched to a gene. The germline CDR1 and CDR2 sequences are MGHRA and YSYEKL. DNA of the CDR3: TGCGCCAGCAGCCAACGGGACAGGGAGTTTGGAGATACGCAGTATTTT. It yields the protein CASSQRDREFGDTQYF.

In its sample, this clonotype was seen many times. The chain employs TRBV20-1 and TRBJ2-7; D is unresolved. CDR1 is DFQATT, CDR2 SNEGSKA, per germline (reference sequence). Deletions cut 6 bases from V and 0 bases from J, with 12 bases between. This CDR3 is 13 amino acids long. This chain's CDR3 is CSAQIRSSYEQYF. DNA of the CDR3: TGCAGTGCCCAGATACGAAGCTCCTACGAGCAGTACTTC.

The chain couples TRBV12-3 or TRBV12-4 to TRBJ2-6; D is unclear. Trimming pared 4 bases from V and 0 bases from J, leaving 13 bases between. This CDR3 is 17 amino acids long. Here the CDR3 DNA reads TGTGCCAGCAGTTCCCCCGTCATCGACTCTGGGGCCAACGTCCTGACTTTC. Protein: CASSSPVIDSGANVLTF.

V is TRBV4-1 and J is TRBJ2-1; D gene unclear. Trimming pared 0 bases from V and 5 bases from J, leaving 8 bases between. Germline loops: CDR1 MGHRA, CDR2 YSYEKL. The CDR3 contains 14 residues. CDR3 bases: TGCGCCAGCAGCCAAGAAACAGCCAACAATGAGCAGTTCTTC. Encoded protein: CASSQETANNEQFF.

The chain has TRBV29-1 and TRBJ1-1, with TRBD1 as a possible D gene (5 bases). The CDR3 is 12 amino acids. In germline, CDR1 is SQVTM, CDR2 ANQGSEA. Between the trimmed V and J ends, which lost 6 bases and 8 bases, there was a span of 16 bases. The CDR3 DNA is TGCAGCGTGAGAATCGGGACTCCGGAAGCTTTCTTT. This gives the protein CSVRIGTPEAFF.

This clonotype appeared a few times. The chain carries TRBV12-3 or TRBV12-4 and TRBJ1-1; no reliable D call. The CDR3 loop spans 13 amino acids. Trimming cost V 3 bases and J 11 bases, with 16 bases left between them. CDR3 region: CASSFTSVGRAFF. For the CDR3, the DNA is TGTGCCAGCAGTTTCACGTCTGTTGGTAGGGCTTTCTTT.

The chain recombines TRBV4-1 with TRBJ2-3; 14 bases are a match to TRBD2. This CDR3 has 16 amino acids. Trimming took 0 bases from V and 8 from J; bases not matched to a gene: 4. CDR1 is MGHRA, CDR2 YSYEKL, per germline. This CDR3 is CASSQEGLAGGSTQYF. The CDR3 DNA is TGCGCCAGCAGCCAAGAAGGACTAGCGGGAGGTAGTACGCAGTATTTT.

The chain employs TRBV4-1 and TRBJ2-1, with 16 nucleotides matching TRBD2. V shed 2 bases, J shed 8 bases, and the junction held 3 bases outside the gene matches. The length of the CDR3 is 16 residues. Germline V gives CDR1 MGHRA, CDR2 YSYEKL. CDR3 amino acids: CASSQTGLAGGDEQFF. DNA of the CDR3: TGCGCCAGCAGCCAAACGGGACTAGCGGGAGGGGATGAGCAGTTCTTC.

This clonotype was counted between two and nine times. The chain recombines TRBV25-1 with TRBJ1-1; 9 positions agree with TRBD1. CDR1 is MGHDK, CDR2 SYGVNS, per germline. The J segment lost 8 bases and the V segment lost 1 base, leaving 11 bases of the junction unmatched. The CDR3 runs 16 residues. The CDR3 DNA is TGTGCCAGCAGTGAATTGAGCTCGGACAGGGGCGCCGAAGCTTTCTTT. Amino acid sequence: CASSELSSDRGAEAFF.

Only a few counts were recorded for this clonotype. V usage is TRBV3-1 and J usage is TRBJ2-2; tentative D call: TRBD2 (5 bases). This CDR3 is built from 16 residues. V lost 3 bases to trimming and J lost 4 bases, with 15 bases between them. Germline CDR1 is LGHDT and CDR2 is YNNKEL (reference sequence). The CDR3 loop reads CASSQMLGGGTGELFF. The CDR3 DNA reads as TGTGCCAGCAGCCAGATGCTAGGAGGAGGCACCGGGGAGCTGTTTTTT.

The chain joins TRBV7-9 to TRBJ2-7, with D hard to call. Between the trimmed V and J ends, which lost 3 bases and 9 bases, there was a span of 9 bases. Germline V gene data show CDR1 as SEHNR and CDR2 as FQNEAQ (reference sequence). The CDR3 has 11 residues. Here the CDR3 DNA reads TGTGCCAGCAGCTTGACCGCAGTGCAGTACTTC. Its protein is CASSLTAVQYF.

This clonotype occurred a few times. The chain joins TRBV7-2 to TRBJ2-5; D ambiguous. The CDR3 has 16 residues. V was pared by 0 bases and J by 5 bases, with 16 bases between. Looked up from germline, CDR1 is SGHTA and CDR2 is FQGNSA. The CDR3 coding sequence is TGTGCCAGCAGCTTAGCGGCAAGGGTGGGTCAGGAGACCCAGTACTTC. Protein product: CASSLAARVGQETQYF.